This T cell receptor (beta chain) was observed in a study of technical replicates of blood from a handful of donors. Trimming shortened V by 5 bases and J by 10 bases, and 20 bases separated the two germline ends. In germline, CDR1 is SEHNR, CDR2 FQNEAQ (reference sequence). CDR3 length: 14 residues. Clones were sequenced by immunoSEQ multiplex PCR, and TCRdb holds only the in-frame ones, with some missing. In the table there are about 83,000 clones, more than 85% of which are singletons. This sequence joins TRBV7-9 and TRBJ1-1, with D tentatively TRBD1 (5 bases). Specimen: T cells isolated from PBMCs. The TCR sequence derives from a human donor in good health. CDR3 protein: CASSGGVAEPRAFF. The CDR3 coding sequence is TGTGCCAGCAGCGGGGGGGTGGCGGAGCCTCGAGCTTTCTTT.